The 15 T cell receptor beta chains given below trace back to one sample, sequenced in a study of cytomegalovirus exposure and HLA in healthy donors. Vbeta (60) and Jbeta (13) primers were used in the PCR. Clones were sequenced by immunoSEQ multiplex PCR, and TCRdb holds only the in-frame ones, with some missing. The sample contains around 150,000 clones, around 65% of which appear only once. The sequenced sample consisted of PBMCs. These receptors all come from a woman aged 30 to 39 in good health and CMV-seropositive.

The V gene is TRBV7-8, the J gene TRBJ2-5; tentatively, D is TRBD2 (7 bases). The germline V and J ends were trimmed by 5 bases and 0 bases, with 10 bases remaining between them. Germline assignment: CDR1 SGHVS and CDR2 FQNEAQ. The CDR3 loop spans 14 amino acids. The CDR3 coding sequence is TGTGCCAGCAGCACGGGGGGCAACCAAGAGACCCAGTACTTC. This encodes CASSTGGNQETQYF.

The chain employs TRBV5-6 and TRBJ2-7; 8 bases line up with TRBD1. CDR1 and CDR2 (germline): SGHDT, YYEEEE. The CDR3 runs to 14 residues. J was trimmed by 4 bases and V by 4 bases; bases with no gene match: 7. CDR3 sequence reads: CASSLGQGSYEQYF. CDR3 DNA: TGTGCCAGCAGCCTCGGACAGGGATCGTACGAGCAGTACTTC.

This sequence joins TRBV27 and TRBJ1-2, with D maybe TRBD1 (5 bases). Trimming pared 1 base from V and 6 bases from J, leaving 12 bases between. Per germline, CDR1 MNHEY and CDR2 SMNVEV (reference sequence). The CDR3 spans 14 residues. The CDR3 region is CASSLFQGGDGYTF. The CDR3, as DNA: TGTGCCAGCAGTTTATTCCAGGGAGGGGATGGCTACACCTTC.

The chain is built from TRBV30 and TRBJ2-2; D unclear. The J call may be wrong; the DNA end is better matched by TRBJ1-3. This CDR3 is built from 11 residues. Germline V gene data show CDR1 as GTSNPN and CDR2 as SVGIG (reference sequence). The chain's CDR3 is CACSRGNTIYF. CDR3 sequence (DNA): TGTGCCTGTTCACGGGGAAACACCATATATTTT.

The rearrangement links TRBV6-1 to TRBJ1-5; D is uncertain. Germline values: CDR1 MNHNS, CDR2 SASEGT. The CDR3 has 13 amino acids. Trimming removed 2 bases at V and 3 bases at J, with 5 bases between. The CDR3 is CASSESFNQPQHF. For the CDR3, the DNA is TGTGCCAGCAGTGAAAGCTTCAATCAGCCCCAGCATTTT.

The chain uses TRBV11-1 and TRBJ1-2, with 7 bases identical to TRBD1. Per germline, CDR1 SGHAT and CDR2 FQDESV (reference sequence). The CDR3 consists of 13 residues. Trimming took 5 bases from V and 4 from J; bases not matched to a gene: 4. The CDR3 sequence is CASSRGRGYGYTF. CDR3 nucleotides: TGTGCCAGCAGCAGGGGGCGCGGCTATGGCTACACCTTC.

This clone appeared a few times. Given a far larger clone just one base away, this is likely a sequencing read error. The sample has other DNA sequences that encode this CDR3 too. The chain has TRBV6-1 and TRBJ1-1, with TRBD1 matching over 8 bases. This CDR3 is built from 13 residues. Per germline, CDR1 MNHNS and CDR2 SASEGT. The CDR3 region is CASATGESTEAFF. The CDR3, as DNA: TGTGCGAGCGCGACAGGGGAGAGTACTGAAGCTTTCTTT.

This chain connects TRBV7-2 to TRBJ2-1, with a tentative D call TRBD1 (6 bases). The CDR3 runs 15 residues. CDR1 SGHTA and CDR2 FQGNSA come from the germline V gene. V lost 1 base and J lost 4, with 11 bases in between. CDR3 sequence (DNA): TGTGCCAGCAGCTTAGACCTCAGGGGTTACAATGAGCAGTTCTTC. It specifies CASSLDLRGYNEQFF.

This chain connects TRBV7-9 to TRBJ1-5, with D perhaps TRBD1 (5 bases). CDR3 length: 14 residues. The germline V gene encodes CDR1 SEHNR and CDR2 FQNEAQ (reference sequence). The ends were cut back, 5 bases at V and 9 bases at J, with 17 bases in the middle. The CDR3, as DNA: TGTGCCAGCAGCCGAGGACAACGAACGGGGCCCCAGCATTTT. Translating gives CASSRGQRTGPQHF. Based on the CDR3 plus reference TRBV7-9 and TRBJ1-5, the full variable domain is DTGVSQNPRHKITKRGQNVTFRCDPISEHNRLYWYRQTLGQGPEFLTYFQNEAQLEKSRLLSDRFSAERPKGSFSTLEIQRTEQGDSAMYLCASSRGQRTGPQHFGDGTRLSIL.

The chain joins TRBV7-2 to TRBJ2-7; 13 positions match TRBD2. The CDR3 spans 15 residues. Germline lookup yields CDR1 SGHTA and CDR2 FQGNSA. Losses at the gene ends were 3 bases for V and 8 bases for J; bases not matched to a gene: 7. The CDR3 is CASSLAGLAGAKQYF. The CDR3 nucleotides read TGTGCCAGCAGCTTGGCAGGACTAGCGGGAGCCAAGCAGTACTTC. Together with reference TRBV7-2 and TRBJ2-7, the CDR3 gives the full variable domain: GAGVSQSPSNKVTEKGKDVELRCDPISGHTALYWYRQSLGQGLEFLIYFQGNSAPDKSGLPSDRFSAERTGGSVSTLTIQRTQQEDSAVYLCASSLAGLAGAKQYFGPGTRLTVT.

On this clone itself: This CDR3 is also generated by other DNA sequences in the sample. V usage is TRBV7-2 and J usage is TRBJ1-3; TRBD1 is a possible D gene (5 bases). Per the germline V gene, CDR1 is SGHTA and CDR2 is FQGNSA. CDR3 length equals 14 residues. V was clipped by 8 bases and J by 0 bases, with 11 bases between them. This chain's CDR3 is CASRQSSSGNTIYF. The CDR3 DNA sequence: TGTGCCAGCCGACAGTCGAGCTCTGGAAACACCATATATTTT. The full variable domain, in which reference TRBV7-2 and TRBJ1-3 provide the parts outside the CDR3, is GAGVSQSPSNKVTEKGKDVELRCDPISGHTALYWYRQSLGQGLEFLIYFQGNSAPDKSGLPSDRFSAERTGGSVSTLTIQRTQQEDSAVYLCASRQSSSGNTIYFGEGSWLTVV.

This chain uses TRBV5-1 with TRBJ1-3; D is uncertain. The CDR3 sequence is 14 residues long. CDR1 and CDR2 from the germline V gene are SGHRS and YFSETQ. With 0 bases removed from V and 2 bases from J, the gap between germline ends came to 6 bases. Here the CDR3 reads CASSLVSAGNTIYF. CDR3 DNA: TGCGCCAGCAGCTTGGTGTCAGCTGGAAACACCATATATTTT.

This clone was found once. The rearrangement uses TRBV19 and TRBJ1-5, with TRBD1 identical over 8 bases. J lost 3 bases, V lost 7 bases, and 11 bases had no gene match. The length of the CDR3 is 16 residues. The germline gives CDR1 LNHDA, CDR2 SQIVND (reference sequence). CDR3 region: CASNPRTGRFNQPQHF. The CDR3 region has the DNA TGTGCCAGTAACCCGAGGACAGGGAGGTTCAATCAGCCCCAGCATTTT.

This clone has just a few counts. V is TRBV30 and J is TRBJ2-3; 11 bases map to TRBD2. The CDR3 is made up of 18 amino acids. Germline-derived CDR1 and CDR2 are GTSNPN and SVGIG (reference sequence). V shed 2 bases and J 0 bases; nucleotides not matched to a gene: 10. The CDR3 nucleotides read TGTGCCTGGAGTCGGGTAGCGGGAGGGCCTACTAGCACAGATACGCAGTATTTT. Translated, it gives CAWSRVAGGPTSTDTQYF.

This clone was seen a handful of times. The chain links TRBV9 to TRBJ1-3; no definite D call. V was trimmed by 4 bases and J by 0 bases, leaving 11 bases between them. This CDR3 spans 15 amino acids. Germline V gene lookup returns CDR1 SGDLS and CDR2 YYNGEE. DNA for the CDR3: TGTGCCAGCAGCTCCCGACTACGCTCTGGAAACACCATATATTTT. This encodes CASSSRLRSGNTIYF.